In this sample, the clone carrying this T cell receptor (beta chain) turned up once. As handled by the study authors: Researchers report that nucleated cell counts were estimated from reference gene primer amplification. Method: immunoSEQ multiplex PCR; TCRdb's copy keeps in-frame clones and lacks some. V and J calls and clone size are given by that table; D and trimming were obtained from the DNA. The table includes around 20,000 clones, 80% to 90% detected once. This entry belongs to a study of blood T cell repertoires in COVID-19. About the study: Whether acute or convalescent, the COVID-19 samples came from the United States, Italy and Spain.

This CDR3 is built from 15 residues. Germline assignment: CDR1 ENHRY and CDR2 SYGVKD. Trimming at V came to 8 bases and at J to 7 bases, leaving 13 bases not matched to a gene. This chain connects TRBV10-3 to TRBJ2-1; 8 nucleotides align to TRBD2. This TCR was sampled from a human donor in a cohort sampled during active COVID-19. The donor label of this sample is uncertain. The material sequenced was peripheral blood. This CDR3 reads CAISSGTRTKNEQFF. The CDR3 region has the DNA TGTGCCATCTCATCCGGGACTAGGACAAAAAATGAGCAGTTCTTC.